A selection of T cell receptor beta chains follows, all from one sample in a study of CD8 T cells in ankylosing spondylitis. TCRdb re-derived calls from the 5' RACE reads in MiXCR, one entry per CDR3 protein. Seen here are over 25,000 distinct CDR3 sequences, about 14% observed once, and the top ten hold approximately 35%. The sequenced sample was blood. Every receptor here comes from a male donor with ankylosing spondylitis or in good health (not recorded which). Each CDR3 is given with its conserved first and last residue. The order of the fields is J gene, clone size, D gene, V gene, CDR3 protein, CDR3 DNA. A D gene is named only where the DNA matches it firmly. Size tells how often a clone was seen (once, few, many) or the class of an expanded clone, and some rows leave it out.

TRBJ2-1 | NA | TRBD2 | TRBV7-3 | CASSFGLAGADEQFF | TGTGCCAGCAGCTTTGGGTTAGCGGGAGCCGATGAGCAGTTCTTC
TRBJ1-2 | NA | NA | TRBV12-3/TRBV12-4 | CASSLSRGNYGYTF | TGTGCCAGCAGTTTATCCCGCGGAAACTATGGCTACACCTTC
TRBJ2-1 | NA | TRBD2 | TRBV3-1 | CASSQGIAGNEQFF | TGTGCCAGCAGCCAAGGAATAGCGGGCAATGAGCAGTTCTTC
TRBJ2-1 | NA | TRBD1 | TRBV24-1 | CATSDYSGQGPINEQFF | TGTGCCACCAGTGATTACTCGGGACAGGGGCCCATAAATGAGCAGTTCTTC
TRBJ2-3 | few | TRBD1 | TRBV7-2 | CASSLDRTGGDTQYF | TGTGCCAGCAGCTTAGATCGGACAGGTGGAGATACGCAGTATTTT
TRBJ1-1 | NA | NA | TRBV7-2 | CASSLVKGEATEAFF | TGTGCCAGCAGCTTAGTGAAGGGTGAGGCCACTGAAGCTTTCTTT
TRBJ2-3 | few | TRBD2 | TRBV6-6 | CASRKLADTDTQYF | TGTGCCAGCAGAAAACTAGCGGACACAGATACGCAGTATTTT
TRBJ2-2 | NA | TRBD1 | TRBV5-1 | CASSLEGAGGELFF | TGCGCCAGCAGCTTGGAGGGGGCCGGCGGGGAGCTGTTTTTT
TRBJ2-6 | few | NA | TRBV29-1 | CSVAGTGANVLTF | TGCAGCGTTGCAGGGACTGGGGCCAACGTCCTGACTTTC
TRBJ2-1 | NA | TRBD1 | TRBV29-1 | CSARGTGDSNEQFF | TGCAGCGCTCGAGGGACAGGGGATAGCAATGAGCAGTTCTTC
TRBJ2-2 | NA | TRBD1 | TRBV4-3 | CASSQEVQGARELFF | TGCGCCAGCAGCCAAGAGGTACAGGGGGCGAGGGAGCTGTTTTTT
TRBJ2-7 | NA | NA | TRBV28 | CASRVGSGSSYEQYF | TGTGCCAGCAGAGTAGGGTCCGGGAGCTCCTACGAGCAGTACTTC
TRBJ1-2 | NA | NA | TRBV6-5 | CASSTDRLNYGYTF | TGTGCCAGCAGTACGGACAGACTAAACTATGGCTACACCTTC
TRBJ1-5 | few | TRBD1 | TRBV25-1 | CASSDRGPENQPQHF | TGTGCCAGCAGTGACAGGGGGCCCGAAAATCAGCCCCAGCATTTT
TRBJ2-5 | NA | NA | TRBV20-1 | CSARDRQALWTQYF | TGCAGTGCTAGAGATCGACAGGCCCTCTGGACCCAGTACTTC
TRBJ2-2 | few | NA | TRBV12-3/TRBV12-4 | CASSSTGANTGELFF | TGTGCCAGCAGCTCGACAGGCGCGAACACCGGGGAGCTGTTTTTT
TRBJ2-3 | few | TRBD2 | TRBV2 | CASSDYGGGSTDTQYF | TGTGCCAGCAGTGATTATGGCGGGGGAAGCACAGATACGCAGTATTTT
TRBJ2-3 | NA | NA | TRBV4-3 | CASSQDSGGSTDTQYF | TGCGCCAGCAGCCAAGATTCTGGGGGAAGCACAGATACGCAGTATTTT
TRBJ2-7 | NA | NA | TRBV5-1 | CASSSPGLATGEQYF | TGCGCCAGCAGCTCACCCGGGCTAGCGACGGGCGAGCAGTACTTC
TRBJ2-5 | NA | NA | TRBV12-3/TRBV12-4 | CASSQYGGMETQYF | TGTGCCAGCAGTCAGTACGGGGGTATGGAGACCCAGTACTTC
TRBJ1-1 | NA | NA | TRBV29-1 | CSVEAQVGLATEAFF | TGCAGCGTTGAAGCCCAAGTAGGACTCGCCACTGAAGCTTTCTTT
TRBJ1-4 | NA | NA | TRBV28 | CASSPRTVNEKLFF | TGTGCCAGCAGTCCGCGGACGGTTAATGAAAAACTGTTTTTT
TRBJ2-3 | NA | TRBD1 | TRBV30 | CAWTGGTDTQYF | TGTGCCTGGACAGGGGGAACAGATACGCAGTATTTT
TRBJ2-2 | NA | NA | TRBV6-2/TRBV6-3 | CASREQPTGELFF | TGTGCCAGCAGGGAGCAGCCCACCGGGGAGCTGTTTTTT
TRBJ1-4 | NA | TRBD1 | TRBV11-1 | CASSVTGLEDLATNEKLFF | TGTGCCAGCAGTGTGACAGGGTTAGAGGACCTTGCAACTAATGAAAAACTGTTTTTT
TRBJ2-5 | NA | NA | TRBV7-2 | CASSRDRRETQYF | TGTGCCAGCAGCCGAGACAGGAGGGAGACCCAGTACTTC
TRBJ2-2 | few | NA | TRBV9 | CASSVSGTTNTGELFF | TGTGCCAGCAGCGTCTCCGGGACAACGAACACCGGGGAGCTGTTTTTT
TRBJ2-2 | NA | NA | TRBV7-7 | CASSLQETGELFF | TGTGCCAGCAGCTTACAAGAGACCGGGGAGCTGTTTTTT
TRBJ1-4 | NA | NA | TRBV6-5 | CASEGEDSEKLFF | TGTGCCAGTGAAGGGGAGGATAGTGAAAAACTGTTTTTT
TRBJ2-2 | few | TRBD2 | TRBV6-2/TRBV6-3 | CASSYSPGGGELFF | TGTGCCAGCAGTTACTCACCGGGAGGCGGGGAGCTGTTTTTT
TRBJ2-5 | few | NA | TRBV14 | CASSQVETQYF | TGTGCCAGCAGCCAAGTAGAGACCCAGTACTTC
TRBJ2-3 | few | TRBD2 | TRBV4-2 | CASSRGLAGAQDTQYF | TGTGCCAGCAGCCGAGGACTAGCGGGGGCCCAAGATACGCAGTATTTT
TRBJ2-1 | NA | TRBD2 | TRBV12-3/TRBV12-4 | CASSFTSGRLNEQFF | TGTGCCAGCAGTTTCACTAGCGGGAGGCTCAATGAGCAGTTCTTC
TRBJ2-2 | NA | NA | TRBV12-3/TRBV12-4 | CASQYTGELFF | TGTGCAAGCCAATACACCGGGGAGCTGTTTTTT
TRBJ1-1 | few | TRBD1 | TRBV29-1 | CSVDLTGGYTEAFF | TGCAGCGTTGACCTGACAGGGGGCTACACTGAAGCTTTCTTT
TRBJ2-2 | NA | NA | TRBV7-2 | CASSPDGNGKLFF | TGTGCCAGCAGCCCGGACGGAAATGGAAAGCTGTTTTTT
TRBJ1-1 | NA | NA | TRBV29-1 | CSVALRGAINTEAFF | TGCAGCGTTGCATTACGGGGGGCGATCAACACTGAAGCTTTCTTT
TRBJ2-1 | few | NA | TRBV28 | CASSPPSGSYNEQFF | TGTGCCAGCAGTCCCCCTTCCGGGTCTTACAATGAGCAGTTCTTC
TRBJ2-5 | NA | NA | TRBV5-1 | CASSRDGGFQETQYF | TGCGCCAGCAGCCGCGATGGGGGATTCCAAGAGACCCAGTACTTC
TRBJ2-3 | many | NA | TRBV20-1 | CSAQGFTDTQYF | TGCAGTGCTCAGGGTTTCACAGATACGCAGTATTTT
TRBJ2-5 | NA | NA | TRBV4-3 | CASSSQTAQETQYF | TGCGCCAGCAGCTCTCAGACTGCACAAGAGACCCAGTACTTC
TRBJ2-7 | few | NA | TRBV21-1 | CASSNYWGDEQYF | TGTGCCAGCAGCAATTATTGGGGGGACGAGCAGTACTTC